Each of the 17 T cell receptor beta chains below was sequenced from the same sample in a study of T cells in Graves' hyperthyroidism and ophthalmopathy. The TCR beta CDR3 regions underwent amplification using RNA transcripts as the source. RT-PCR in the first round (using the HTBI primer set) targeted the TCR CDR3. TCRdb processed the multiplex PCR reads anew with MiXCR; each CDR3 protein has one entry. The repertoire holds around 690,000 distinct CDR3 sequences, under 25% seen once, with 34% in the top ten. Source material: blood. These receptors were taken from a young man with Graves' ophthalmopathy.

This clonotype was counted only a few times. CDR3 region: CASSYAGDHQPQHF. In DNA form, the CDR3 reads TGTGCCAGCAGTTATGCGGGGGATCATCAGCCCCAGCATTTT. The gene calls are TRBV6-2 or TRBV6-3 and TRBJ1-5, with TRBD1 as a possible D gene (5 bases). From germline, CDR1 is MNHEY and CDR2 SVGEGT. The length of the CDR3 is 14 residues. V lost 3 bases and J lost 5, with 11 bases in between.

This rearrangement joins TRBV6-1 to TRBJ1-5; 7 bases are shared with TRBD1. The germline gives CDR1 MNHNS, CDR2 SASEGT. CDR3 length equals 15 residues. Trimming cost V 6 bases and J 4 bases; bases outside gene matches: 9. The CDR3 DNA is TGTGCCAGCAGACCACGGGGACAGCAGAATCAGCCCCAGCATTTT. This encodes CASRPRGQQNQPQHF.

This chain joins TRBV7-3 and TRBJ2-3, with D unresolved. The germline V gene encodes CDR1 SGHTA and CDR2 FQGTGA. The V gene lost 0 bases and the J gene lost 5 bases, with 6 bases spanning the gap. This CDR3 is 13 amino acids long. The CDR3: CASSLTVKDTQYF. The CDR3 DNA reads TGTGCCAGCAGCTTAACTGTTAAAGATACGCAGTATTTT.

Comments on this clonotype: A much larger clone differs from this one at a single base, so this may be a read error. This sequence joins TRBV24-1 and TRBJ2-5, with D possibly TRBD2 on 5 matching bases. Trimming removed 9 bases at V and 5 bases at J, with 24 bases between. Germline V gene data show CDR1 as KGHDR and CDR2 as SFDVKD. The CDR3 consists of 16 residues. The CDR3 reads CATHYDRAMGSETQYF. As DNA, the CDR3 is TGTGCCACCCATTACGACCGGGCCATGGGGAGTGAGACCCAGTACTTC.

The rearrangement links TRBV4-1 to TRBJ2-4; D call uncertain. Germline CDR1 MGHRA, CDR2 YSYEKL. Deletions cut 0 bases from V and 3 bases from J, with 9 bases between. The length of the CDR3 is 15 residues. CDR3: CASSQDRTVKNIQYF. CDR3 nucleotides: TGCGCCAGCAGCCAAGATCGTACAGTCAAAAACATTCAGTACTTC.

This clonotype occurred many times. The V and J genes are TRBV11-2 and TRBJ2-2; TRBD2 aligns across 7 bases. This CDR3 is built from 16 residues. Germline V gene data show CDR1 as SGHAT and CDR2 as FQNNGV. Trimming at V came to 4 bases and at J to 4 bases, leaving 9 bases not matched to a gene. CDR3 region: CASSSLGEGLTGELFF. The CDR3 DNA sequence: TGTGCCAGCAGCTCCTTGGGGGAGGGACTCACCGGGGAGCTGTTTTTT.

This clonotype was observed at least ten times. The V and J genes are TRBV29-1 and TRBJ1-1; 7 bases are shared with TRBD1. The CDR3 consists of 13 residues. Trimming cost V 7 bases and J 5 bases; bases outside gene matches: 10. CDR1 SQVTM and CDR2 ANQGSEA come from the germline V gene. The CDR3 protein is CSEDGQVGTEAFF. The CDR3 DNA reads TGCAGCGAGGATGGACAGGTTGGAACTGAAGCTTTCTTT.

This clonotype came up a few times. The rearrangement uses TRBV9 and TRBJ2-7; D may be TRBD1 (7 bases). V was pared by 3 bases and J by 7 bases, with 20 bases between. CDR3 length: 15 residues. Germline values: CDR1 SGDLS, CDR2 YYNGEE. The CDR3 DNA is TGTGCCAGCAGCGGCCGACAGGGATTTGCGGGAGAGCAGTACTTC. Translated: CASSGRQGFAGEQYF. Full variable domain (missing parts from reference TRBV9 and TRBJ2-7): DSGVTQTPKHLITATGQRVTLRCSPRSGDLSVYWYQQSLDQGLQFLIQYYNGEERAKGNILERFSAQQFPDLHSELNLSSLELGDSALYFCASSGRQGFAGEQYFGPGTRLTVT.

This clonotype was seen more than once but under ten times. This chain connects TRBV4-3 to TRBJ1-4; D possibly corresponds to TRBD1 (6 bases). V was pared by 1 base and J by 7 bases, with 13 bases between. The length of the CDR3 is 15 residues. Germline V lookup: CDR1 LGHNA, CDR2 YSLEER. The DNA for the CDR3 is TGCGCCAGCAGCCAAGGGGGGGCCGGAGGTGAAAAACTGTTTTTT. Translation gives CASSQGGAGGEKLFF.

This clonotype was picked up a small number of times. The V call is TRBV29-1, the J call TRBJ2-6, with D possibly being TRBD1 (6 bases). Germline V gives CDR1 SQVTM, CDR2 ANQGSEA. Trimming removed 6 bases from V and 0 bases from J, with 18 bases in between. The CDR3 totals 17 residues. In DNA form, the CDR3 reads TGCAGCGTGGCAGGGGCTAGCTCTGACTCTGGGGCCAACGTCCTGACTTTC. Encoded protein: CSVAGASSDSGANVLTF.

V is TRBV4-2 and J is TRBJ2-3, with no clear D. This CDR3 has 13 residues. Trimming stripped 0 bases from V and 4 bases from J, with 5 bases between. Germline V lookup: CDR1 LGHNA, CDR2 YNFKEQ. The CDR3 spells CASSQDRSDTQYF. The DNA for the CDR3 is TGTGCCAGCAGCCAAGATCGGTCAGATACGCAGTATTTT.

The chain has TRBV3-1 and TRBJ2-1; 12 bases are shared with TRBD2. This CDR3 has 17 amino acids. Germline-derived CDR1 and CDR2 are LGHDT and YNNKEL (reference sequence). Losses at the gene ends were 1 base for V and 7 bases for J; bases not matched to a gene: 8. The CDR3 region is CASSQGPLLAGGNEQFF. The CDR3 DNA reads TGTGCCAGCAGCCAAGGACCTCTACTAGCGGGAGGTAATGAGCAGTTCTTC.

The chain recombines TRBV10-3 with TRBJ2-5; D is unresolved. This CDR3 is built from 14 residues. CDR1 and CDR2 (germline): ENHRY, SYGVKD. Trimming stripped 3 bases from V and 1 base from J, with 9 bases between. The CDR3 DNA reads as TGTGCCATCAGTGAAACCGACCGCCAAGAGACCCAGTACTTC. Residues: CAISETDRQETQYF.

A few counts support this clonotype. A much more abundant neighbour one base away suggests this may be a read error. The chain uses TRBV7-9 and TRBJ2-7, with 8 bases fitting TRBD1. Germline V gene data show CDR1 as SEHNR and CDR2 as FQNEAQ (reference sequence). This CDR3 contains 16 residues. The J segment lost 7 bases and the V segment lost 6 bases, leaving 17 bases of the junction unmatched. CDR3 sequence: CASSGYGQGIGHEQYF. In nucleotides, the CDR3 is TGTGCCAGCAGTGGATATGGACAGGGTATTGGGCATGAGCAGTACTTC.

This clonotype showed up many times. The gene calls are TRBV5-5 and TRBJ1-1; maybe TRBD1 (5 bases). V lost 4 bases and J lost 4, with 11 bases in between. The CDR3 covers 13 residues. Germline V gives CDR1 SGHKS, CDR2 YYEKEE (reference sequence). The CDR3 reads CASSLIGATEAFF. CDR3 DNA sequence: TGTGCCAGCAGCCTCATCGGGGCCACTGAAGCTTTCTTT. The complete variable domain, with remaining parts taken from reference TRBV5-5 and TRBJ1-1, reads DAGVTQSPTHLIKTRGQQVTLRCSPISGHKSVSWYQQVLGQGPQFIFQYYEKEERGRGNFPDRFSARQFPNYSSELNVNALLLGDSALYLCASSLIGATEAFFGQGTRLTVV.

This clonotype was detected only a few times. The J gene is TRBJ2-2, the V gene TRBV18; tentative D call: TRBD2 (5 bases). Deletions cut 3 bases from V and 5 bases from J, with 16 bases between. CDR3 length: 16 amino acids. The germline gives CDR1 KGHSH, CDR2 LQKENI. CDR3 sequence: CASSPVGRSGTGELFF. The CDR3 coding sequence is TGTGCCAGCTCACCCGTCGGGCGGTCGGGGACCGGGGAGCTGTTTTTT.

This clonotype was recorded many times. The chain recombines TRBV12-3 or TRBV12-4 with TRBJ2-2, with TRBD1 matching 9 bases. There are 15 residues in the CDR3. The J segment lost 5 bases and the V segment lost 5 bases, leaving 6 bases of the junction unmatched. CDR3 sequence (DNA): TGTGCCAGCAGTCCGGGACAGGGTCAGACCGGGGAGCTGTTTTTT. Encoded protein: CASSPGQGQTGELFF.